This is a list of T cell receptor beta chains from one sample in a study of CD8+ T cells in alopecia areata. TCRdb keeps only in-frame clones here, not all; method: immunoSEQ multiplex PCR. The table records 150,000 to 200,000 clones, 59% of them present only once. The sample in question was CD4+ T cells sorted from blood, obtained at week 0. Source of these receptors: a human donor with alopecia areata. The CDR3 runs from the conserved cysteine through the conserved F or W. D genes are given only for firm matches. Some rows mark clone size as missing; the rest say once, few, many or name a class of expanded clone.

cdr3_aa,cdr3_nt,j_call,clone_size,d_call,v_call
CASSRTGNNQPQHF,TGTGCCAGCAGCCGGACAGGGAACAATCAGCCCCAGCATTTT,TRBJ1-5,once,TRBD1,TRBV2
CASRRPGGTGELFF,TGTGCCAGTAGACGTCCGGGGGGCACCGGGGAGCTGTTTTTT,TRBJ2-2,few,TRBD2,TRBV19
CASSLPGTGHSEQYF,TGCGCCAGCAGCTTACCCGGGACAGGGCATTCCGAGCAGTACTTC,TRBJ2-7,few,TRBD1,TRBV5-1
CSGDGTGAISHGYTF,TGCAGCGGGGATGGGACAGGGGCAATTTCCCATGGCTACACCTTC,TRBJ1-2,NA,TRBD1,TRBV29-1
CASSLEMAGIRTDTQYF,TGCGCCAGCAGCTTGGAGATGGCGGGGATCCGTACAGATACGCAGTATTTT,TRBJ2-3,NA,NA,TRBV5-1
CASRRAGGLETQYF,TGTGCCAGCAGGAGAGCGGGGGGGCTTGAGACCCAGTACTTC,TRBJ2-5,NA,TRBD2,TRBV6-1
CASSEAQSNVQPQHF,TGTGCCAGCAGTGAGGCACAGTCGAACGTTCAGCCCCAGCATTTT,TRBJ1-5,NA,NA,TRBV2
CASHASGTANNEQFF,TGTGCCAGCCACGCCTCCGGGACAGCCAACAATGAGCAGTTCTTC,TRBJ2-1,NA,TRBD1,TRBV19
CASSNRDRPTDTQYF,TGTGCCAGCAGTAACCGGGACAGACCCACAGATACGCAGTATTTT,TRBJ2-3,NA,TRBD1,TRBV6-5
CAWGRPQGQPQHF,TGTGCCTGGGGTAGACCACAGGGTCAGCCCCAGCATTTT,TRBJ1-5,NA,NA,TRBV30
CATSHRTVTNEKLFF,TGTGCCACCAGCCACCGGACAGTCACTAATGAAAAACTGTTTTTT,TRBJ1-4,NA,NA,TRBV15
CAWRLASNTGELFF,TGTGCCTGGAGACTAGCCTCGAACACCGGGGAGCTGTTTTTT,TRBJ2-2,NA,NA,TRBV30
CAEPLKGAGDTDTQYF,TGTGCCGAGCCACTTAAGGGAGCGGGAGACACAGATACGCAGTATTTT,TRBJ2-3,NA,TRBD2,TRBV6-6
CAWSGRGPLYEQYF,TGTGCCTGGAGCGGGAGGGGGCCTCTCTACGAGCAGTACTTC,TRBJ2-7,NA,NA,TRBV30
CAWSVLLGNSPLHF,TGTGCCTGGAGTGTACTACTGGGCAATTCACCCCTCCACTTT,TRBJ1-6,NA,NA,TRBV30
CASSHGVTERRTQYF,TGTGCCAGCAGCCACGGGGTCACAGAGAGGCGGACCCAGTACTTC,TRBJ2-5,once,NA,TRBV27
CASSLGGTYTGELFF,TGTGCCAGCAGCTTAGGGGGCACCTACACCGGGGAGCTGTTTTTT,TRBJ2-2,NA,NA,TRBV7-3
CASSLAGVVNQPQHF,TGCGCCAGCAGCTTGGCCGGGGTAGTCAATCAGCCCCAGCATTTT,TRBJ1-5,NA,NA,TRBV5-1
CASRQGQMPYEQYF,TGTGCCAGCAGACAGGGACAGATGCCCTACGAGCAGTACTTC,TRBJ2-7,NA,TRBD1,TRBV6-5
CASSQGTDRGNSPLHF,TGCGCCAGCAGCCAAGGTACGGACAGGGGAAATTCACCCCTCCACTTT,TRBJ1-6,NA,TRBD1,TRBV4-1
CATSTGKRDEQFF,TGTGCCACCAGCACCGGCAAGAGGGATGAGCAGTTCTTC,TRBJ2-1,NA,NA,TRBV15
CASSEGVHEQYF,TGCGCCAGCAGTGAGGGGGTCCACGAGCAGTACTTC,TRBJ2-7,NA,NA,TRBV10-2
CAISAGTKSFYEQYF,TGTGCCATCAGCGCAGGGACTAAATCTTTCTACGAGCAGTACTTC,TRBJ2-7,NA,TRBD2,TRBV10-3
CSVRSGGSYEQYF,TGCAGCGTTCGTAGCGGGGGGTCCTACGAGCAGTACTTC,TRBJ2-7,few,TRBD2,TRBV29-1
CASTAGGGPGLF,TGTGCCAGCACAGCGGGTGGAGGGCCGGGGCTCTTC,TRBJ2-1,NA,NA,TRBV2
CASSLAGVTGELFF,TGCGCCAGCAGCTTGGCAGGGGTGACCGGGGAGCTGTTTTTT,TRBJ2-2,NA,NA,TRBV5-1
CASSLRRGDQPQHF,TGTGCCAGCAGCTTAAGGAGAGGGGATCAGCCCCAGCATTTT,TRBJ1-5,NA,NA,TRBV7-2
CSVDRDGVDEQYF,TGCAGCGTTGACCGGGACGGCGTTGACGAGCAGTACTTC,TRBJ2-7,NA,NA,TRBV29-1
CASRHGLAGGPTDTQYF,TGTGCCAGCAGACACGGACTAGCGGGGGGGCCTACAGATACGCAGTATTTT,TRBJ2-3,NA,TRBD2,TRBV7-9
CASRPTGQPGELFF,TGTGCCAGCAGACCCACAGGACAGCCCGGGGAGCTGTTTTTT,TRBJ2-2,NA,NA,TRBV28
CASKSGASYEQYF,TGTGCCAGTAAAAGCGGGGCCTCCTACGAGCAGTACTTC,TRBJ2-7,few,TRBD2,TRBV19
CASSVGSGTEQYF,TGTGCCAGCAGCGTAGGTTCGGGAACCGAGCAGTACTTC,TRBJ2-7,NA,NA,TRBV9
CASSFPGTDTQYF,TGTGCCAGCAGCTTCCCCGGCACAGATACGCAGTATTTT,TRBJ2-3,once,NA,TRBV11-2
CASSTTVRGEKLFF,TGTGCCAGTAGTACGACCGTAAGAGGGGAAAAACTGTTTTTT,TRBJ1-4,few,NA,TRBV19
CATSGLDGGRYYEQYF,TGTGCCACCAGCGGCCTCGACGGGGGGCGTTATTACGAGCAGTACTTC,TRBJ2-7,NA,NA,TRBV15
CASSQEDREAFF,TGTGCCAGCAGCCAAGAGGACAGGGAAGCTTTCTTT,TRBJ1-1,NA,TRBD1,TRBV4-2
CASSLLFDGVDEQYF,TGTGCCAGCAGTTTACTCTTCGACGGTGTGGACGAGCAGTACTTC,TRBJ2-7,NA,NA,TRBV28